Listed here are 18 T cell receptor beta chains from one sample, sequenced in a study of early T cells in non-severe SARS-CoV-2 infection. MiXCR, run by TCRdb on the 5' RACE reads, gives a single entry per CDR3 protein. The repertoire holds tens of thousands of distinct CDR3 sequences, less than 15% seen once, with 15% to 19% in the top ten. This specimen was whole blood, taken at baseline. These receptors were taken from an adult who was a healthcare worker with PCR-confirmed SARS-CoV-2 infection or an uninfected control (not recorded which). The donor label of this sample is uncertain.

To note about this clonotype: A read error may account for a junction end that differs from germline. The CDR3 nucleotides read TGTGCCAGCAGGGAAGAAGCCGGGGAGCAGTACTTC. It encodes CASREEAGEQYF. The chain has TRBV2 and TRBJ2-7; D not resolved. The CDR3 spans 12 residues. Germline V gene sequence: CDR1 SNHLY, CDR2 FYNNEI.

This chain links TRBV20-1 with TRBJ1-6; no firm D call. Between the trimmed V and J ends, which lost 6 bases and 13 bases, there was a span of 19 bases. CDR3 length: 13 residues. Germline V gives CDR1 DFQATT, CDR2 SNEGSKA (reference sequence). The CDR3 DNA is TGCAGTGCAACGGACGCACCAGAAGCCCCCCTCCACTTT. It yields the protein CSATDAPEAPLHF.

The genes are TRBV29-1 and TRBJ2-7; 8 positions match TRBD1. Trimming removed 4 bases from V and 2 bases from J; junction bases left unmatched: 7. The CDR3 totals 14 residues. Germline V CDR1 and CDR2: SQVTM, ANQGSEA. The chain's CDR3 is CSVATGTGAYEQYF. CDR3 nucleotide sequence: TGCAGCGTTGCCACCGGGACAGGAGCCTACGAGCAGTACTTC.

The CDR3 nucleotides are TGCAGCGCCGGGGGGCAGGGTCTATCGAACTATGGCTACACCTTC. Translating gives CSAGGQGLSNYGYTF. The gene calls are TRBV29-1 and TRBJ1-2; tentative D call: TRBD1 (6 bases). The V gene lost 7 bases and the J gene lost 2 bases, with 20 bases spanning the gap. Germline values: CDR1 SQVTM, CDR2 ANQGSEA. The length of the CDR3 is 15 residues. The full variable domain, completed using reference TRBV29-1 and TRBJ1-2, is SAVISQKPSRDICQRGTSLTIQCQVDSQVTMMFWYRQQPGQSLTLIATANQGSEATYESGFVIDKFPISRPNLTFSTLTVSNMSPEDSSIYLCSAGGQGLSNYGYTFGSGTRLTVV.

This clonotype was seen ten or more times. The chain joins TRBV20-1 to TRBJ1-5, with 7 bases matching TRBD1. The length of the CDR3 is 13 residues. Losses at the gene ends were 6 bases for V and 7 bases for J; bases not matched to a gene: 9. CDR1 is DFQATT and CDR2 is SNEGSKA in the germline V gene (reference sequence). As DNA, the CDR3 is TGCAGTGCAGAACAGGGGTTTGGACAGCCCCAGCATTTT. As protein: CSAEQGFGQPQHF.

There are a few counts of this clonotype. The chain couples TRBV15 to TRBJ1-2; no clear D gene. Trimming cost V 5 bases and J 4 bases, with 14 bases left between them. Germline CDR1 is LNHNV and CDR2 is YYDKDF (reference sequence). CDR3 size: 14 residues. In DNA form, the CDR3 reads TGTGCCACCAGCGGAGGTTGGCCCTTCTATGGCTACACCTTC. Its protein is CATSGGWPFYGYTF.

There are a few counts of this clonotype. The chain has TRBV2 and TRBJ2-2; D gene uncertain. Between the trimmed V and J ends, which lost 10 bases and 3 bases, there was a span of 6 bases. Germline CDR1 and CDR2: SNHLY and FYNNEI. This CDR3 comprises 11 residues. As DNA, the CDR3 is TGTGCCATTACAGACACCGGGGAGCTGTTTTTT. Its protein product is CAITDTGELFF.

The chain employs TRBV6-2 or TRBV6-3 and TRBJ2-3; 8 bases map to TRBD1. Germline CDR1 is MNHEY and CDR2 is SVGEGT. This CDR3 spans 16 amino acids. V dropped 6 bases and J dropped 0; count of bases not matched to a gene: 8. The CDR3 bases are TGTGCCAGCAGGACGAGCAGGGGGCCTAGCACAGATACGCAGTATTTT. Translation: CASRTSRGPSTDTQYF.

The CDR3 nucleotides are TGTGCCAGTAGTATACCGGGACAGGGGTTCTCGGAGACCCAGTACTTC. Amino acid sequence: CASSIPGQGFSETQYF. This sequence joins TRBV19 and TRBJ2-5, with 10 bases matching TRBD1. CDR1 and CDR2 (germline): LNHDA, SQIVND (reference sequence). CDR3 length: 16 amino acids. V lost 2 bases to trimming and J lost 5 bases; unmatched junction nucleotides: 8.

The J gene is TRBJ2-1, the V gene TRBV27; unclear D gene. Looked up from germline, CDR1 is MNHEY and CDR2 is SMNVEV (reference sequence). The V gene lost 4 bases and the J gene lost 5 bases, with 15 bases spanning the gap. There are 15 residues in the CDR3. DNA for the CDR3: TGTGCCAGCAGTTCCCCCCGTGGGTTCAACAATGAGCAGTTCTTC. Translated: CASSSPRGFNNEQFF.

The CDR3 region has the DNA TGTGCCAGCAGCCCTTCCGGCATCGCCTACGAGCAGTACTTC. It yields the protein CASSPSGIAYEQYF. The chain has TRBV7-6 and TRBJ2-7, with D unclear. The V gene lost 5 bases and the J gene lost 2 bases, with 13 bases spanning the gap. Germline CDR1 SGHVS, CDR2 FNYEAQ. The CDR3 has 14 residues. The full variable domain, rest sourced from reference TRBV7-6 and TRBJ2-7, is GAGVSQSPRYKVTKRGQDVALRCDPISGHVSLYWYRQALGQGPEFLTYFNYEAQQDKSGLPNDRFSAERPEGSISTLTIQRTEQRDSAMYRCASSPSGIAYEQYFGPGTRLTVT.

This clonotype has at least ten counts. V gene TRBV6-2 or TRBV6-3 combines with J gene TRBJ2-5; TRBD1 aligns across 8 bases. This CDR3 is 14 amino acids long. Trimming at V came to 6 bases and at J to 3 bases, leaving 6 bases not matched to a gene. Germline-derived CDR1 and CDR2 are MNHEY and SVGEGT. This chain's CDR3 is CASSPDRVKETQYF. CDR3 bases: TGTGCCAGCAGCCCGGACAGGGTGAAAGAGACCCAGTACTTC.

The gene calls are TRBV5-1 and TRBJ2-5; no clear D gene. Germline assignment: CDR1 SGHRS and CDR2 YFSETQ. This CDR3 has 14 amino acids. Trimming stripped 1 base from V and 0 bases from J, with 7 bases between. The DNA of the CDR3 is TGCGCCAGCAGCTTGAGGCAGGACCAAGAGACCCAGTACTTC. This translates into CASSLRQDQETQYF. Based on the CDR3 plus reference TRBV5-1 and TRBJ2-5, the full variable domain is KAGVTQTPRYLIKTRGQQVTLSCSPISGHRSVSWYQQTPGQGLQFLFEYFSETQRNKGNFPGRFSGRQFSNSRSEMNVSTLELGDSALYLCASSLRQDQETQYFGPGTRLLVL.

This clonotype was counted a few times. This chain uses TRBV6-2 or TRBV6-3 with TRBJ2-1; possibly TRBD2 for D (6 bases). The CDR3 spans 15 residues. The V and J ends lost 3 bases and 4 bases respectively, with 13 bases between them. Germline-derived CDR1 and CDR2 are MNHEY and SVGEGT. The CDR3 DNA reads TGTGCCAGCAGTTATACTAGCTCCATATACAATGAGCAGTTCTTC. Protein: CASSYTSSIYNEQFF.

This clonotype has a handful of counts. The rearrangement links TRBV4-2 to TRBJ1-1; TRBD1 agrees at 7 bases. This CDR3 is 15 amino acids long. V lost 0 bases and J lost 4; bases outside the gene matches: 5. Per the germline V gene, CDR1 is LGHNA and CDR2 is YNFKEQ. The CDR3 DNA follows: TGTGCCAGCAGCCAAGATAGGGGGCTCTCCACTGAAGCTTTCTTT. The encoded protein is CASSQDRGLSTEAFF.

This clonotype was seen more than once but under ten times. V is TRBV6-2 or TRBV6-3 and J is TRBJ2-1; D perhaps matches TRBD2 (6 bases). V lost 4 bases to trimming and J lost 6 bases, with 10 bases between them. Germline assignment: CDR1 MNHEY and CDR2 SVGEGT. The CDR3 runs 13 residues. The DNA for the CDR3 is TGTGCCAGCAGTTGGGGACTCCGCAATGAGCAGTTCTTC. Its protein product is CASSWGLRNEQFF.

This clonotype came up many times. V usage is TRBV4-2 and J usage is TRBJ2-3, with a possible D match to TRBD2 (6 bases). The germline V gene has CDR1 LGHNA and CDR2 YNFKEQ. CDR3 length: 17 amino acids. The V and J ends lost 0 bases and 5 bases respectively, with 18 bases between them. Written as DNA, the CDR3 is TGTGCCAGCAGCCAAGAACCGGCCGGGAGTTCGGGAGATACGCAGTATTTT. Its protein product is CASSQEPAGSSGDTQYF.

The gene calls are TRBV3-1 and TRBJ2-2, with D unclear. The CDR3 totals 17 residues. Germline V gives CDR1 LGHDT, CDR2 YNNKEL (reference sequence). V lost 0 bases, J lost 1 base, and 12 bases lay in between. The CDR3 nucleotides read TGTGCCAGCAGCCAAGAGGTGTTGGGCGGGAACACCGGGGAGCTGTTTTTT. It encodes CASSQEVLGGNTGELFF.